These 18 T cell receptor beta chains originate from one sample sequenced in a study of metastatic and nonmetastatic thyroid tumors. There were no patients who had received any treatment before thyroid surgery. TCRdb re-called the PCR reads with MiXCR. The table has roughly 38,000 clones, approximately 20% seen once. The material sequenced was blood. The source is a female donor with papillary thyroid cancer or a benign thyroid nodule (not recorded which). Some clones in this sample may be carry-over from other donors' samples.

V and J are TRBV6-1 and TRBJ2-7; 8 positions agree with TRBD1. This CDR3 spans 15 amino acids. In germline, CDR1 is MNHNS, CDR2 SASEGT. V trimming: 6 bases; J trimming: 4 bases; junction bases outside the gene matches: 11. Here the CDR3 reads CASSRTGGSQYEQYF. The CDR3 DNA is TGTGCCAGCAGCAGAACAGGGGGGTCTCAGTACGAGCAGTACTTC.

The rearrangement uses TRBV30 and TRBJ1-6; unclear D gene. V lost 4 bases and J 7 bases, leaving 11 bases between the germline ends. Germline CDR1 is GTSNPN and CDR2 is SVGIG (reference sequence). The CDR3 loop spans 13 amino acids. The DNA of the CDR3 is TGTGCCTGGATTTTCGCGGGAAATTCACCCCTCCACTTT. This translates into CAWIFAGNSPLHF.

The table lists this clone with many counts. The CDR3 DNA follows: TGTGCCAGCAGCCAAGATCCGGGACAGGTTATCGGAAAACTGTTTTTT. It is translated as CASSQDPGQVIGKLFF. This chain uses TRBV4-2 with TRBJ1-4; 8 nucleotides align to TRBD1. V gave up 0 bases and J gave up 10 bases; unmatched junction bases: 10. CDR3 length: 16 residues. Germline CDR1 and CDR2: LGHNA and YNFKEQ.

The sample holds a few counts of this clone. The chain links TRBV19 to TRBJ2-7; no clear D gene. This CDR3 spans 14 amino acids. Germline CDR1 reads LNHDA; CDR2 reads SQIVND (reference sequence). Trimming pared 3 bases from V and 7 bases from J, leaving 16 bases between. CDR3 bases: TGTGCCAGTAGTATCGAGTCAGTGTTTGGGGAGCAGTACTTC. Encoded protein: CASSIESVFGEQYF.

The genes are TRBV28 and TRBJ1-1; maybe TRBD1 (6 bases). V lost 6 bases and J lost 4, with 18 bases in between. CDR1 and CDR2 (germline): MDHEN, SYDVKM. This CDR3 has 15 amino acids. The CDR3: CASSLLGGRGTEAFF. CDR3 nucleotide sequence: TGTGCCAGCAGCCTTCTCGGGGGGCGAGGCACTGAAGCTTTCTTT. Full variable domain (remainder filled in from reference TRBV28 and TRBJ1-1): DVKVTQSSRYLVKRTGEKVFLECVQDMDHENMFWYRQDPGLGLRLIYFSYDVKMKEKGDIPEGYSVSREKKERFSLILESASTNQTSMYLCASSLLGGRGTEAFFGQGTRLTVV.

The V gene is TRBV20-1, the J gene TRBJ1-1; D is ambiguous. The CDR3 runs to 14 residues. With 3 bases removed from V and 0 bases from J, the gap between germline ends came to 11 bases. Germline CDR1 reads DFQATT; CDR2 reads SNEGSKA (reference sequence). The CDR3 DNA is TGCAGTGCTAGGGCCAGGACTTTGAACACTGAAGCTTTCTTT. Protein sequence: CSARARTLNTEAFF.

This clone was recorded a few times. The germline gene is not matched at one end of the junction; a read error may be the cause. This chain uses TRBV6-1 with TRBJ2-7, with a weak D call TRBD2 (6 bases). There are 14 residues in the CDR3. The germline gives CDR1 MNHNS, CDR2 SASEGT. CDR3 coding DNA: TGCGCCATTCAAAAGCGGGTTGGGATCGGAGAGCAGTACTTC. Translating it yields CAIQKRVGIGEQYF.

Concerning this clone: At one of its ends the junction is not consistent with the germline gene, which may arise from a read error. The chain employs TRBV28 and TRBJ2-5; 7 bases map to TRBD1. Looked up from germline, CDR1 is MDHEN and CDR2 is SYDVKM. The CDR3 has 13 residues. CDR3: CASSMRGQETKYF. As DNA, the CDR3 is TGTGCCAGCAGCATGAGGGGGCAGGAGACCAAGTACTTC.

This clone was recorded at least ten times. Other DNA sequences in this sample translate to the same CDR3. J is TRBJ2-2 and V is TRBV18, with D possibly matching TRBD1 (6 bases). Per the germline V gene, CDR1 is KGHSH and CDR2 is LQKENI. Trimming removed 4 bases from V and 1 base from J, with 13 bases in between. The CDR3 contains 16 residues. This CDR3 reads CASSLTQGRNTGELFF. Here the CDR3 DNA reads TGTGCCAGCTCACTTACACAGGGTCGGAACACCGGGGAGCTGTTTTTT.

This clone has ten or more counts. The gene calls are TRBV10-1 and TRBJ1-6; no reliable D call. CDR3 length equals 13 residues. Trimming took off 2 bases at V and 10 bases at J, with 9 bases between the two ends. Germline V lookup: CDR1 WNHNN, CDR2 SYGVQD (reference sequence). In nucleotides, the CDR3 is TGCGCCAGCAGTGAGGTTGGAGAGTCACCCCTCCACTTT. It is translated as CASSEVGESPLHF.

This clone appeared many times. V gene TRBV28 combines with J gene TRBJ2-1, with D unresolved. Trimming stripped 5 bases from V and 8 bases from J, with 16 bases between. This CDR3 has 14 residues. Germline values: CDR1 MDHEN, CDR2 SYDVKM. The CDR3 DNA sequence: TGTGCCAGCAGTCCGTTTTCGATGGGTGATGAGCAGTTCTTC. Translated, it gives CASSPFSMGDEQFF.

About this clone itself: Compared with germline, one end of the junction differs, possibly owing to a read error. The V call is TRBV6-6, the J call TRBJ1-5, with D possibly TRBD1 on 6 matching bases. The CDR3 runs 15 residues. CDR1 and CDR2 (germline): MNHNY, SVGAGI (reference sequence). This chain's CDR3 is CASIYSTGSDQPQHF. The CDR3 DNA reads TGTGCCAGCATTTACTCGACAGGATCGGATCAACCCCAGCATTTT.

This rearrangement joins TRBV6-1 to TRBJ2-3; D remains ambiguous. This CDR3 is built from 13 residues. Germline V gene sequence: CDR1 MNHNS, CDR2 SASEGT. Trimming cost V 6 bases and J 2 bases, with 9 bases left between them. The CDR3, as DNA: TGTGCCAGCAGATCCCGGGCCACAGATACGCAGTATTTT. Protein: CASRSRATDTQYF.

The chain carries TRBV12-3 or TRBV12-4 and TRBJ1-1; weak D call: TRBD1 (6 bases). Trimming took 3 bases from V and 5 from J, leaving 16 bases between them. This CDR3 comprises 15 residues. The DNA of the CDR3 is TGTGCCAGCAGTTTGGGACGCCTAAGGGGGACTGAAGCTTTCTTT. It yields the protein CASSLGRLRGTEAFF.

This clone was observed at least ten times. The chain uses TRBV5-1 and TRBJ1-4; no definite D call. V was trimmed by 4 bases and J by 5 bases, leaving 15 bases between them. Germline CDR1 and CDR2: SGHRS and YFSETQ. The length of the CDR3 is 15 residues. The CDR3 sequence: CASSLRRALNEKLFF. The CDR3 coding sequence is TGCGCCAGCAGCCTACGGAGGGCACTAAATGAAAAACTGTTTTTT. Drawing the rest from reference TRBV5-1 and TRBJ1-4, the complete variable domain is KAGVTQTPRYLIKTRGQQVTLSCSPISGHRSVSWYQQTPGQGLQFLFEYFSETQRNKGNFPGRFSGRQFSNSRSEMNVSTLELGDSALYLCASSLRRALNEKLFFGSGTQLSVL.

Details on this clone: A junction end diverges from the germline sequence, so it may reflect a read error. The chain uses TRBV28 and TRBJ1-1; 8 nucleotides align to TRBD1. There are 15 residues in the CDR3. Germline V CDR1 and CDR2: MDHEN, SYDVKM. The CDR3 region has the DNA TGTGCCAGCATTTCAGGGGGCGTTGTGAACGCTGAAGCTTTCTTT. It is translated as CASISGGVVNAEAFF.

The table lists this clone with many counts. The chain employs TRBV27 and TRBJ2-3; TRBD1 or TRBD2 may be the D gene (5 bases each). With 8 bases removed from V and 2 bases from J, the gap between germline ends came to 17 bases. The CDR3 length is 15 residues. CDR1 MNHEY and CDR2 SMNVEV come from the germline V gene (reference sequence). CDR3 coding DNA: TGTGCCAGCCGCCCGGTCCCGGGGACCACAGATACGCAGTATTTT. As protein: CASRPVPGTTDTQYF.

This clone was recorded a few times. An end of the junction does not agree with germline; a read error may underlie this. This rearrangement joins TRBV6-4 to TRBJ2-1; D might be TRBD1 (5 bases). The CDR3 contains 15 residues. The germline V gene encodes CDR1 MRHNA and CDR2 SNTAGT. CDR3 nucleotide sequence: TGTGTCAGCAGTGACAATAACACAGGTTACAATGAGCAGTTCTTC. Its protein is CVSSDNNTGYNEQFF.